This T cell receptor beta chain is from a study of blood T cell repertoires in COVID-19. Study-wide context: Specimens from acute and convalescent COVID-19 originated in the United States, Italy and Spain. T cells, B-cell-depleted T cells, or PBMCs supplied cDNA or gDNA.

Per the original data handling: Reference gene primer amplification in the assay estimated nucleated cell counts. Using immunoSEQ multiplex PCR, the repertoire was profiled, and TCRdb retains in-frame clones only, with some absent. D and trimming were read from the DNA, whereas the V and J calls and clone size are those reported in that table. Among about 190,000 clones, approximately 78% were seen once, and the ten largest hold 12%. The CDR3 loop spans 15 amino acids. Trimming at V came to 6 bases and at J to 3 bases, leaving 8 bases not matched to a gene. Germline values: CDR1 MDHEN, CDR2 SYDVKM. Sequencing was performed on peripheral blood. This TCR came from a woman of 80 years or more with COVID-19, enrolled during active disease. The gene calls are TRBV28 and TRBJ2-7, with TRBD1 identical over 10 bases. The CDR3 reads CASSPIRDRGYEQYF. The CDR3 DNA reads as TGTGCCAGCAGCCCTATCCGGGACAGGGGCTACGAGCAGTACTTC.